These T cell receptor beta chains were read from a single sample in a study of monozygotic twins with inflammatory bowel disease. From the 5' RACE reads, TCRdb lists one entry per CDR3 protein and no DNA. In total, the table holds 350,000 to 550,000 distinct CDR3 sequences. The material sequenced was blood. The receptor set was obtained from a human donor with ulcerative colitis or Crohn's disease, or a healthy co-twin of an affected twin (not recorded which). Each CDR3 is given with its conserved first and last residue.

j_call: TRBJ2-3; v_call: TRBV29-1; cdr3_aa: CSGRNYSTDTQYF
j_call: TRBJ2-3; v_call: TRBV3-1; cdr3_aa: CASSPWTALTSTDTQYF
j_call: TRBJ1-2; v_call: TRBV29-1; cdr3_aa: CSVEGRVPGYTF
j_call: TRBJ2-2; v_call: TRBV4-1; cdr3_aa: CARSQGRQNTGELFF
j_call: TRBJ1-1; v_call: TRBV29-1; cdr3_aa: CSVEDEGMNTEAFF
j_call: TRBJ1-2; v_call: TRBV29-1; cdr3_aa: CSVEPFGQAPPHGYTF
j_call: TRBJ2-7; v_call: TRBV12-3/TRBV12-4; cdr3_aa: CASSSRPGQGPYEQYF
j_call: TRBJ2-2; v_call: TRBV5-1; cdr3_aa: CASSLGDSYTGELFF
j_call: TRBJ2-1; v_call: TRBV21-1; cdr3_aa: CASSKDKIRMGASSYNEQFF
j_call: TRBJ2-3; v_call: TRBV5-1; cdr3_aa: CASSMGQGGTDTQYF
j_call: TRBJ2-2; v_call: TRBV27; cdr3_aa: CASSLWAGELFF
j_call: TRBJ1-2; v_call: TRBV20-1; cdr3_aa: CSANPGGGGYGYTF
j_call: TRBJ1-1; v_call: TRBV21-1; cdr3_aa: CASSKVGAGGAPTEAFF
j_call: TRBJ2-7; v_call: TRBV29-1; cdr3_aa: CSVERGDGHEQYF
j_call: TRBJ1-1; v_call: TRBV7-2; cdr3_aa: CASSLAFLAEAFF
j_call: TRBJ1-3; v_call: TRBV5-1; cdr3_aa: CASSLDGNTIYF
j_call: TRBJ2-7; v_call: TRBV11-1; cdr3_aa: CASSIGQASYEQYF
j_call: TRBJ1-1; v_call: TRBV20-1; cdr3_aa: CSARDHPYNTEAFF
j_call: TRBJ2-7; v_call: TRBV29-1; cdr3_aa: CSVRGDSGSREQYF
j_call: TRBJ1-4; v_call: TRBV23-1; cdr3_aa: CASSQSLRGLNEKLFF
j_call: TRBJ1-2; v_call: TRBV29-1; cdr3_aa: CSVAEGLYDGYTF
j_call: TRBJ2-1; v_call: TRBV7-9; cdr3_aa: CASSPETGGVNEQFF
j_call: TRBJ2-7; v_call: TRBV27; cdr3_aa: CASRANGGGHLYEQYF
j_call: TRBJ2-5; v_call: TRBV7-7; cdr3_aa: CASSATGQAETQYF
j_call: TRBJ2-2; v_call: TRBV5-1; cdr3_aa: CASSLAPGQTGELFF
j_call: TRBJ2-1; v_call: TRBV7-2; cdr3_aa: CASSSTPGLQQLNEQFF
j_call: TRBJ2-2; v_call: TRBV24-1; cdr3_aa: CATSEPHTGELFF
j_call: TRBJ1-6; v_call: TRBV7-2; cdr3_aa: CASSPDSHSPLHF
j_call: TRBJ2-7; v_call: TRBV7-2; cdr3_aa: CASSFTGVQQYF
j_call: TRBJ1-1; v_call: TRBV7-9; cdr3_aa: CASTLIGEAFF
j_call: TRBJ2-7; v_call: TRBV7-9; cdr3_aa: CASSSDRKATYEQYF
j_call: TRBJ1-4; v_call: TRBV6-6; cdr3_aa: CASRGDTANEKLFF
j_call: TRBJ2-7; v_call: TRBV6-5; cdr3_aa: CASSSYPGTATYEQYF
j_call: TRBJ2-3; v_call: TRBV2; cdr3_aa: CASSERFPSTDTQYF
j_call: TRBJ1-2; v_call: TRBV7-8; cdr3_aa: CASSFYTYGYTF
j_call: TRBJ2-5; v_call: TRBV7-8; cdr3_aa: CASSFEQETQYF
j_call: TRBJ2-3; v_call: TRBV10-3; cdr3_aa: CAITAGATDTQYF